This entry lists 14 T cell receptor beta chains sequenced from one sample in a study of shared clonotypes between healthy human individuals. The assay was immunoSEQ multiplex PCR, and TCRdb's table has in-frame clones only and misses some. Seen here are hundreds of thousands of clones, approximately 96% observed once, and the top ten hold approximately 0.1%. Terminally differentiated effector memory CD45RA+ cells were left out of the naive CD8 fraction, which was CD45RO-negative and positively selected for CCR7. Input material: naive CD8+ T cells sorted from blood. These receptors all stem from a woman in her 30s in good health.

The chain links TRBV9 to TRBJ1-5; D perhaps matches TRBD1 (5 bases). Trimming took off 3 bases at V and 1 base at J, with 8 bases between the two ends. The CDR3 covers 14 residues. The germline CDR1 and CDR2 sequences are SGDLS and YYNGEE. In DNA, the CDR3 is TGTGCCAGCAGCGAGACAGAGAGCAATCAGCCCCAGCATTTT. Residues: CASSETESNQPQHF. The full variable domain, with the rest looked up from reference TRBV9 and TRBJ1-5, is DSGVTQTPKHLITATGQRVTLRCSPRSGDLSVYWYQQSLDQGLQFLIQYYNGEERAKGNILERFSAQQFPDLHSELNLSSLELGDSALYFCASSETESNQPQHFGDGTRLSIL.

This chain joins TRBV7-2 and TRBJ2-7, with a tentative D call TRBD2 (5 bases). This CDR3 is 11 amino acids long. Trimming stripped 1 base from V and 9 bases from J, with 7 bases between. Germline CDR1 is SGHTA and CDR2 is FQGNSA. Here the CDR3 DNA reads TGTGCCAGCAGCTTAGTCGAGGGGCAGTACTTC. The encoded protein is CASSLVEGQYF.

The CDR3 nucleotides are TGTGCCAGCAGTTTAGGACCGGCGAATCAGCCCCAGCATTTT. Translated: CASSLGPANQPQHF. The chain links TRBV27 to TRBJ1-5; D gene uncertain. The germline V gene has CDR1 MNHEY and CDR2 SMNVEV (reference sequence). This CDR3 has 14 amino acids. Trimming took off 2 bases at V and 4 bases at J, with 9 bases between the two ends.

Here the CDR3 DNA reads TGTGCCAGCAGTTCGGAAGCGGACGTCGGCTACACCTTC. Translating it yields CASSSEADVGYTF. The V and J genes are TRBV28 and TRBJ1-2; D uncertain. V was clipped by 4 bases and J by 8 bases, with 14 bases between them. This CDR3 spans 13 amino acids. Germline assignment: CDR1 MDHEN and CDR2 SYDVKM.

CDR3 DNA: TGTGCCAGCAGCTTCCAAACAGAGGGCTACGAGCAGTACTTC. As protein: CASSFQTEGYEQYF. The V gene is TRBV7-6, the J gene TRBJ2-7, with D tentatively TRBD2 (5 bases). V shed 3 bases and J shed 3 bases, with 12 bases lying between them. This CDR3 has 14 residues. Per germline, CDR1 SGHVS and CDR2 FNYEAQ.

The chain uses TRBV10-2 and TRBJ2-7, with unresolved D. Trimming removed 10 bases at V and 1 base at J, with 11 bases between. The germline CDR1 and CDR2 sequences are WSHSY and SAAADI. The CDR3 sequence is 12 residues long. The CDR3 bases are TGCGCCACTTCTACCGGATCCTACGAGCAGTACTTC. The encoded protein is CATSTGSYEQYF.

The rearrangement joins TRBV10-2 to TRBJ2-1; no definite D call. The V gene lost 7 bases and the J gene lost 4 bases, with 11 bases spanning the gap. From germline, CDR1 is WSHSY and CDR2 SAAADI. The CDR3 has 13 amino acids. As DNA, the CDR3 is TGCGCCAGCACCCAGACGCGATACAATGAGCAGTTCTTC. Amino acids: CASTQTRYNEQFF.

The J gene is TRBJ1-5, the V gene TRBV15, with no clear D. The length of the CDR3 is 14 residues. Germline-derived CDR1 and CDR2 are LNHNV and YYDKDF (reference sequence). Trimming shortened V by 2 bases and J by 0 bases, and 5 bases separated the two germline ends. The CDR3 bases are TGTGCCACCAGCAGAATGAATAGCAATCAGCCCCAGCATTTT. It encodes CATSRMNSNQPQHF.

The chain is built from TRBV5-1 and TRBJ2-7; 9 bases are a match to TRBD1. V was clipped by 0 bases and J by 7 bases; unmatched bases: 8. The CDR3 totals 15 residues. The germline CDR1 and CDR2 sequences are SGHRS and YFSETQ. The CDR3 nucleotides are TGCGCCAGCAGCTTGGAAAACAGGGGGCAAGATGAGCAGTACTTC. Translation gives CASSLENRGQDEQYF.

CDR3 sequence (DNA): TGCGCCAGCAGCCCGGACAGGGAGGTCTATCACTATGGCTACACCTTC. It encodes CASSPDREVYHYGYTF. The chain recombines TRBV5-1 with TRBJ1-2; 8 nucleotides line up with TRBD1. From germline, CDR1 is SGHRS and CDR2 YFSETQ. This CDR3 comprises 16 residues. Trimming cost V 4 bases and J 3 bases; bases outside gene matches: 11. Combining the CDR3 with reference TRBV5-1 and TRBJ1-2 gives the whole variable domain KAGVTQTPRYLIKTRGQQVTLSCSPISGHRSVSWYQQTPGQGLQFLFEYFSETQRNKGNFPGRFSGRQFSNSRSEMNVSTLELGDSALYLCASSPDREVYHYGYTFGSGTRLTVV.

The V and J genes are TRBV7-7 and TRBJ1-5, with a weak D call TRBD1 (6 bases). The CDR3 contains 14 residues. Trimming removed 3 bases from V and 6 bases from J, with 12 bases in between. Germline assignment: CDR1 SSHAT and CDR2 FNYEAQ (reference sequence). DNA for the CDR3: TGTGCCAGCAGCTTTAGGGGGTTAGGTCAGCCCCAGCATTTT. It translates to CASSFRGLGQPQHF.

This clone was recorded once. The chain joins TRBV29-1 to TRBJ1-2; perhaps TRBD1 as D (6 bases). The CDR3 totals 15 residues. In germline, CDR1 is SQVTM, CDR2 ANQGSEA. Between the trimmed V and J ends, which lost 7 bases and 0 bases, there was a span of 18 bases. CDR3 DNA: TGCAGCGCCCGGGACACCAACCCCGCTAACTATGGCTACACCTTC. As protein: CSARDTNPANYGYTF.

The chain uses TRBV30 and TRBJ2-1; no clear D gene. The CDR3 consists of 13 residues. Trimming stripped 0 bases from V and 4 bases from J, with 7 bases between. From germline, CDR1 is GTSNPN and CDR2 SVGIG (reference sequence). For the CDR3, the DNA is TGTGCCTGGAGTGTACTTCCTTACAATGAGCAGTTCTTC. Translated, it gives CAWSVLPYNEQFF.

The chain joins TRBV7-9 to TRBJ2-7, with D tentatively TRBD2 (6 bases). The CDR3 spans 17 residues. Germline lookup yields CDR1 SEHNR and CDR2 FQNEAQ (reference sequence). The ends were cut back, 2 bases at V and 0 bases at J, with 17 bases in the middle. The DNA for the CDR3 is TGTGCCAGCAGCTTAATTGGGAGGTCGGTCTACTCCTACGAGCAGTACTTC. The encoded protein is CASSLIGRSVYSYEQYF.